The source of this T cell receptor (beta chain) is a study of T-cell reconstitution after alpha-beta-depleted transplantation in children. The CDR3 sequence is 16 residues long. Trimming cost V 5 bases and J 5 bases; bases outside gene matches: 12. Germline V gene lookup returns CDR1 SGHTA and CDR2 FQGNSA. This clonotype has ten or more counts. Preparing the TCRbeta library involved the use of unique molecular identifiers. Each CDR3 protein is one row after TCRdb ran MiXCR on the PCR reads. This sample carries hundreds of thousands of distinct CDR3 sequences, 16% of them seen once, and the ten largest clones take 0.85% to 1.3%.

The sequencing here drew on PBMCs from the stem cell graft donor, taken from the stem cell graft. The J gene is TRBJ1-5, the V gene TRBV7-2; 7 nucleotides line up with TRBD1. The TCR originated in a human donor who donated a stem cell graft to a child with acute myeloid leukemia. The CDR3 sequence is CASSRDSATLHQPQHF. The CDR3 coding sequence is TGTGCCAGCAGCCGGGACAGTGCCACACTCCATCAGCCCCAGCATTTT.